Following are 17 T cell receptor beta chains from one sample sequenced in a study of long-term antiretroviral therapy in people with HIV. The run of the v3.0 immunoSEQ assay was at survey level. Generated by immunoSEQ multiplex PCR, the TCRdb table keeps only in-frame clones and is missing some. This repertoire shows tens of thousands of clones, 95% to 97% found once; its top ten account for less than 2.5%. The starting material was unsorted PBMCs, obtained about 6.6 years after starting antiretroviral therapy. The receptors were gathered from a man aged 25-45 years with HIV.

The rearrangement joins TRBV7-2 to TRBJ2-5; 7 bases align to TRBD2. The CDR3 loop spans 16 amino acids. V lost 5 bases and J lost 2; bases outside the gene matches: 11. From germline, CDR1 is SGHTA and CDR2 FQGNSA. CDR3 residues: CASSRHRAGQQETQYF. The CDR3 DNA follows: TGTGCCAGCAGCCGCCATCGAGCGGGGCAGCAAGAGACCCAGTACTTC.

This rearrangement joins TRBV5-4 to TRBJ2-3, with D tentatively TRBD2 (5 bases). The CDR3 spans 14 residues. The germline V and J ends were trimmed by 1 base and 4 bases, with 10 bases remaining between them. Germline values: CDR1 SGHNT, CDR2 YYREEE (reference sequence). This CDR3 reads CASSLSGIPDTQYF. The CDR3 region has the DNA TGTGCCAGCAGCTTGTCGGGGATCCCAGATACGCAGTATTTT.

The chain recombines TRBV5-1 with TRBJ2-2; the D is unclear. V was cut by 1 base and J by 4 bases, with 11 bases left in between. The CDR3 length is 15 residues. Per germline, CDR1 SGHRS and CDR2 YFSETQ. CDR3 sequence (DNA): TGCGCCAGCAGCTTGCTGCAAGACGGCACCGGGGAGCTGTTTTTT. Its protein product is CASSLLQDGTGELFF.

Only one count was recorded for this clone. This chain links TRBV7-6 with TRBJ2-1, with 14 positions matching TRBD2. Per the germline V gene, CDR1 is SGHVS and CDR2 is FNYEAQ. The CDR3 has 15 amino acids. Trimming removed 5 bases from V and 9 bases from J; junction bases left unmatched: 6. The CDR3: CASSIGTSGSSEQFF. Here the CDR3 DNA reads TGTGCCAGCAGCATAGGGACTAGCGGGAGTAGTGAGCAGTTCTTC.

The rearrangement joins TRBV11-2 to TRBJ1-2, with a possible D match to TRBD1 (5 bases). V was pared by 1 base and J by 2 bases, with 8 bases between. Germline V gene sequence: CDR1 SGHAT, CDR2 FQNNGV. The length of the CDR3 is 14 residues. This CDR3 is CASSLGGKNYGYTF. The CDR3 coding sequence is TGTGCCAGCAGCTTAGGGGGCAAAAACTATGGCTACACCTTC. Combining the CDR3 with reference TRBV11-2 and TRBJ1-2 gives the whole variable domain EAGVAQSPRYKIIEKRQSVAFWCNPISGHATLYWYQQILGQGPKLLIQFQNNGVVDDSQLPKDRFSAERLKGVDSTLKIQPAKLEDSAVYLCASSLGGKNYGYTFGSGTRLTVV.

This rearrangement joins TRBV9 to TRBJ2-5; D gene uncertain. V was pared by 4 bases and J by 0 bases, with 7 bases between. Germline V gives CDR1 SGDLS, CDR2 YYNGEE. This CDR3 comprises 13 residues. The chain's CDR3 is CASSFGHQETQYF. The CDR3 DNA follows: TGTGCCAGCAGCTTTGGACACCAAGAGACCCAGTACTTC.

The chain couples TRBV10-3 to TRBJ2-3, with 7 bases lining up with TRBD2. There are 13 residues in the CDR3. With 6 bases clipped from V and 1 base from J, the junction kept 1 base outside the gene matches. Germline CDR1 is ENHRY and CDR2 is SYGVKD. The chain's CDR3 is CAISAGGTDTQYF. The CDR3 DNA reads TGTGCCATCAGCGCGGGAGGCACAGATACGCAGTATTTT.

The V gene is TRBV27, the J gene TRBJ2-2; 12 nucleotides line up with TRBD1. V lost 6 bases, J lost 6 bases, and 8 bases stayed unmatched. The CDR3 is 16 residues long. CDR1 and CDR2 (germline): MNHEY, SMNVEV (reference sequence). The DNA for the CDR3 is TGTGCCAGCAGCCACTGGGGGACAGGGGGCCCCGGGGAGCTGTTTTTT. It translates to CASSHWGTGGPGELFF.

V and J are TRBV9 and TRBJ2-3, with D unresolved. In germline, CDR1 is SGDLS, CDR2 YYNGEE. The CDR3 loop spans 14 amino acids. V was trimmed by 0 bases and J by 0 bases, leaving 5 bases between them. The CDR3 bases are TGTGCCAGCAGCGTAGGTCTCAGCACAGATACGCAGTATTTT. It codes for CASSVGLSTDTQYF.

The chain has TRBV2 and TRBJ2-6, with D tentatively TRBD2 (5 bases). CDR3 length equals 15 residues. V was trimmed by 10 bases and J by 0 bases, leaving 13 bases between them. Germline CDR1 SNHLY, CDR2 FYNNEI. DNA of the CDR3: TGTGCCATCCTCGGGGTCCTCTCTGGGGCCAACGTCCTGACTTTC. Translated: CAILGVLSGANVLTF.

This clone has a single count. The DNA for the CDR3 is TGCGCCAGCAGCTTGGAGGATTCACCCCTCCACTTT. Amino acids: CASSLEDSPLHF. J is TRBJ1-6 and V is TRBV5-1; D unresolved. Trimming took off 0 bases at V and 8 bases at J, with 3 bases between the two ends. Germline CDR1 reads SGHRS; CDR2 reads YFSETQ. The CDR3 is made up of 12 amino acids.

The chain couples TRBV9 to TRBJ1-1; no reliable D call. The CDR3 is made up of 15 amino acids. Per the germline V gene, CDR1 is SGDLS and CDR2 is YYNGEE. V was shortened by 0 bases and J by 2 bases, with 11 bases between the two germline ends. The CDR3 here is CASSVEAGRNTEAFF. CDR3 sequence (DNA): TGTGCCAGCAGCGTAGAGGCGGGCAGAAACACTGAAGCTTTCTTT.

The chain links TRBV27 to TRBJ1-1; D is ambiguous. The germline gives CDR1 MNHEY, CDR2 SMNVEV (reference sequence). CDR3 length equals 14 residues. The germline V and J ends were trimmed by 6 bases and 0 bases, with 11 bases remaining between them. The CDR3 here is CASRYKQLNTEAFF. The CDR3 DNA sequence: TGTGCCAGCAGGTATAAACAGCTGAACACTGAAGCTTTCTTT.

The DNA of the CDR3 is TGTGCCACCTCCCGGGACCTGGTTGCGGGCGGGGAGCTGTTTTTT. Protein sequence: CATSRDLVAGGELFF. The V call is TRBV6-5, the J call TRBJ2-2, with D perhaps TRBD1 or TRBD2 (5 bases each). The CDR3 extends over 15 amino acids. Germline V lookup: CDR1 MNHEY, CDR2 SVGAGI. The V end was cut by 10 bases, the J end by 7 bases, with 22 bases between.

V is TRBV7-9 and J is TRBJ1-1, with D tentatively TRBD1 (6 bases). Per the germline V gene, CDR1 is SEHNR and CDR2 is FQNEAQ (reference sequence). The CDR3 sequence is 18 residues long. The V gene lost 1 base and the J gene lost 2 bases, with 20 bases spanning the gap. The CDR3 sequence is CASSLEGPRQGINTEAFF. Here the CDR3 DNA reads TGTGCCAGCAGCTTAGAAGGGCCGAGGCAGGGGATAAACACTGAAGCTTTCTTT.

This chain joins TRBV28 and TRBJ2-7; a weak D match, TRBD1 (5 bases). V lost 2 bases and J lost 6, with 14 bases in between. Germline assignment: CDR1 MDHEN and CDR2 SYDVKM. CDR3 length: 14 residues. In nucleotides, the CDR3 is TGTGCCAGCAGTTTACTGCAGGGTAGTTCCGAGCAGTACTTC. It codes for CASSLLQGSSEQYF.

The V and J genes are TRBV5-5 and TRBJ2-3; no clear D. Germline assignment: CDR1 SGHKS and CDR2 YYEKEE (reference sequence). The CDR3 consists of 12 residues. V was clipped by 2 bases and J by 3 bases, with 4 bases between them. The CDR3 reads CASSFRTDTQYF. The CDR3 nucleotides are TGTGCCAGCAGCTTCCGAACAGATACGCAGTATTTT.